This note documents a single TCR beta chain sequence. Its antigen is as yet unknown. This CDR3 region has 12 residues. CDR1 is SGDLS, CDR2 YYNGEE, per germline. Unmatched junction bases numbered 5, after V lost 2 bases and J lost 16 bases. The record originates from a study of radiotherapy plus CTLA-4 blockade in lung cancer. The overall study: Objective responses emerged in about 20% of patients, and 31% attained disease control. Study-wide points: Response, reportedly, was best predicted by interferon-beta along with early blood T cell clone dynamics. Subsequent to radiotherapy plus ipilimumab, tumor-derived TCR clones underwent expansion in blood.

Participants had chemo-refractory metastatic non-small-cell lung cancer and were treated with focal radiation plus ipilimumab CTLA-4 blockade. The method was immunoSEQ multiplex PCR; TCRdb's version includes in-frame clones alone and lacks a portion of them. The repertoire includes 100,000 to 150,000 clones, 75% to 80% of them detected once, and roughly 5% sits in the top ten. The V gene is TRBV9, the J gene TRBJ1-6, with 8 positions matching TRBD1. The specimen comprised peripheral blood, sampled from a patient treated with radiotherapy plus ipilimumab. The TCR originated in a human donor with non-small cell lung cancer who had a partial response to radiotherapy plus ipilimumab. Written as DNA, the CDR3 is TGTGCCAGCAGCGTTGCTCAGGGGGCTCTCCACTTT. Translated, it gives CASSVAQGALHF.